These 8 T cell receptor beta chains came from one sample sequenced in a study of identical twins. MiXCR was run by TCRdb on the 5' RACE reads, yielding one entry per CDR3 protein. In the table there are roughly 700,000 distinct CDR3 sequences, under 9% of which are singletons. These data were also filed under a second study, of yellow fever vaccine responses in identical twins.

Sequenced: PBMCs. The receptors stem from a young woman in good health.

This clonotype has a count of ten or more. This chain joins TRBV12-3 or TRBV12-4 and TRBJ1-6; no clear D gene. The CDR3 is 15 residues long. V was trimmed by 6 bases and J by 8 bases, leaving 17 bases between them. The CDR3 region is CASSPIRGGDSPLHF. The DNA of the CDR3 is TGTGCCAGCAGCCCTATACGGGGAGGTGATTCACCCCTCCACTTT.

This clonotype appeared a few times. The V and J genes are TRBV10-3 and TRBJ2-2; D remains ambiguous. The CDR3 length is 13 residues. Trimming stripped 7 bases from V and 6 bases from J, with 12 bases between. Per the germline V gene, CDR1 is ENHRY and CDR2 is SYGVKD. The CDR3, as DNA: TGTGCCATCAATACCCAAGTTTCCGGGGAGCTGTTTTTT. This gives the protein CAINTQVSGELFF.

This clonotype was seen ten or more times. The V call is TRBV7-2, the J call TRBJ1-5, with TRBD1 as a possible D gene (6 bases). This CDR3 contains 20 residues. Looked up from germline, CDR1 is SGHTA and CDR2 is FQGNSA. V was pared by 0 bases and J by 3 bases, with 24 bases between. CDR3 loop: CASSLARSSRFGQNNQPQHF. For the CDR3, the DNA is TGTGCCAGCAGCTTAGCGAGAAGTAGTAGGTTCGGACAGAACAATCAGCCCCAGCATTTT. Supplemented by reference TRBV7-2 and TRBJ1-5, the full variable domain reads GAGVSQSPSNKVTEKGKDVELRCDPISGHTALYWYRQSLGQGLEFLIYFQGNSAPDKSGLPSDRFSAERTGGSVSTLTIQRTQQEDSAVYLCASSLARSSRFGQNNQPQHFGDGTRLSIL.

The chain employs TRBV6-1 and TRBJ2-3; 12 positions match TRBD2. CDR3 size: 18 residues. V lost 7 bases to trimming and J lost 1 base; unmatched junction nucleotides: 12. Germline-derived CDR1 and CDR2 are MNHNS and SASEGT. The CDR3 reads CASTPLAGLAGRTDTQYF. The CDR3 region has the DNA TGTGCCAGCACTCCCCTCGCTGGACTAGCGGGGCGCACAGATACGCAGTATTTT.

The CDR3 nucleotides read TGTGCCAGCAGCTTATCGGTTGGAGGGGGACAGACCCAGTACTTC. Its translation: CASSLSVGGGQTQYF. V is TRBV11-2 and J is TRBJ2-5; either TRBD1 or TRBD2 may fit D (6 bases each). Germline values: CDR1 SGHAT, CDR2 FQNNGV. V was clipped by 2 bases and J by 6 bases, with 16 bases between them. CDR3 length: 15 residues.

CDR3 DNA sequence: TGCAGTGCTAGAGATGACGGCCCCCTCAATGAGCAGTTCTTC. Translation gives CSARDDGPLNEQFF. V usage is TRBV20-1 and J usage is TRBJ2-1; unclear D gene. Germline loops: CDR1 DFQATT, CDR2 SNEGSKA (reference sequence). This CDR3 is built from 14 residues. Deletions cut 0 bases from V and 6 bases from J, with 12 bases between.

V is TRBV6-1 and J is TRBJ1-4; the D is unclear. This CDR3 is 15 amino acids long. From germline, CDR1 is MNHNS and CDR2 SASEGT. V lost 6 bases, J lost 5 bases, and 16 bases lay in between. Here the CDR3 DNA reads TGTGCCAGCAGCGGCGCGGACCTAGGGAATGAAAAACTGTTTTTT. It is translated as CASSGADLGNEKLFF.

This chain uses TRBV4-3 with TRBJ2-3; 7 bases are shared with TRBD1. V was pared by 0 bases and J by 2 bases, with 5 bases of the junction left unmatched. This CDR3 is 16 amino acids long. Germline V gene data show CDR1 as LGHNA and CDR2 as YSLEER. In nucleotides, the CDR3 is TGCGCCAGCAGCCAAGAGTACAGGGGCGCCACAGATACGCAGTATTTT. Amino acids: CASSQEYRGATDTQYF.